This TCR beta chain was recorded in a study of blood T cells in healthy people across ages. Findings and limits, study-wide: Researchers said unsorted PBMCs prevented a conclusive naive versus antigen-experienced comparison. In older individuals, TCR beta diversity per million T cells was lower, falling roughly linearly with age.

This CDR3 is built from 18 residues. Trimming took off 0 bases at V and 1 base at J, with 22 bases between the two ends. CDR1 and CDR2 (germline): DFQATT, SNEGSKA (reference sequence). A second about 6 to 12 cycle PCR used barcoded and J-beta primers. MiXCR, run by TCRdb on the 5' RACE reads, gives a single entry per CDR3 protein. The data show 650,000 to 800,000 distinct CDR3 sequences, approximately 48% seen once. This clonotype came up a few times. What it binds is not known. The chain recombines TRBV20-1 with TRBJ2-7; TRBD2 might be the D (7 bases). The clonotype was recovered from a man aged 60 to 69 in good health. The sample comprised blood. CDR3: CSARDLYREGTQSYEQYF. As DNA, the CDR3 is TGCAGTGCTAGAGATCTATACAGGGAGGGTACGCAGTCCTACGAGCAGTACTTC.